A selection of T cell receptor beta chains follows, all from one sample in a study of cytomegalovirus exposure and HLA in healthy donors. TCRdb keeps only in-frame clones here, not all; method: immunoSEQ multiplex PCR. Its listing shows roughly 150,000 clones. The sample consisted of PBMCs. These receptors came from a woman aged 45-59 years in good health and CMV-seronegative. CDR3s include the opening cysteine and the closing phenylalanine or tryptophan. The order of the fields is V gene, J gene, D gene, CDR3 protein, CDR3 DNA. D genes are given only for firm matches.

>TRBV5-6|TRBJ2-7|-
CASRTGRDTRYEQYF
TGTGCCAGCAGAACAGGCCGGGACACCCGCTACGAGCAGTACTTC
>TRBV18|TRBJ1-1|-
CASSPRTPNTEAFF
TGTGCCAGCTCACCCCGGACACCCAACACTGAAGCTTTCTTT
>TRBV4-2|TRBJ2-1|-
CASSLSRDIRNEQFF
TGTGCCAGCAGCCTCTCCCGGGACATTCGGAATGAGCAGTTCTTC
>TRBV20-1|TRBJ2-1|TRBD2
CSSGLAGEQFF
TGCAGTTCGGGACTAGCGGGTGAGCAGTTCTTC
>TRBV7-2|TRBJ2-7|TRBD1
CASSLKGQGYHEQYF
TGTGCCAGCAGCCTGAAGGGACAGGGCTATCACGAGCAGTACTTC
>TRBV30|TRBJ2-2|-
CAWSVLPIADTGELFF
TGTGCCTGGAGTGTACTCCCGATAGCTGACACCGGGGAGCTGTTTTTT
>TRBV19|TRBJ2-7|TRBD2
CASSPQLAGEGYEQYF
TGTGCCAGTAGTCCCCAACTAGCGGGAGAAGGCTACGAGCAGTACTTC
>TRBV7-3|TRBJ2-7|-
CASSLGPSNAYEQYF
TGTGCCAGCAGCTTAGGGCCCTCCAACGCCTACGAGCAGTACTTC
>TRBV7-3|TRBJ2-1|TRBD2
CASSLGLAGTEEQFF
TGTGCCAGCAGCTTAGGGCTAGCGGGAACAGAGGAGCAGTTCTTC
>TRBV5-6|TRBJ2-1|TRBD2
CASAGGSTIEQFF
TGTGCCAGCGCGGGGGGGTCTACAATTGAGCAGTTCTTC
>TRBV5-1|TRBJ2-3|TRBD2
CASSLGLGGRGWGTDTQYF
TGCGCCAGCAGCTTGGGGCTTGGCGGGAGAGGTTGGGGCACAGATACGCAGTATTTT
>TRBV2|TRBJ1-2|TRBD1
CAIPQGASNYGYTF
TGTGCCATCCCACAGGGGGCGTCTAACTATGGCTACACCTTC
>TRBV27|TRBJ2-2|TRBD2
CASSNSRLAGWTGELFF
TGTGCCAGCAGCAACTCAAGACTAGCGGGATGGACCGGGGAGCTGTTTTTT
>TRBV5-1|TRBJ2-5|-
CASSLTSMQTQYF
TGCGCCAGCAGCTTGACTAGTATGCAGACCCAGTACTTC
>TRBV30|TRBJ1-3|TRBD1
CAWAGTGPSGGNTIYF
TGTGCCTGGGCCGGGACAGGTCCATCGGGCGGAAACACCATATATTTT
>TRBV9|TRBJ1-3|-
CASSPRGQFNSGNTIYF
TGTGCCAGCAGCCCGCGCGGACAGTTTAACTCTGGAAACACCATATATTTT
>TRBV29-1|TRBJ2-5|-
CSVYRVQETQYF
TGCAGCGTTTACCGGGTCCAAGAGACCCAGTACTTC
>TRBV9|TRBJ2-3|-
CASNARGSASTDTQYF
TGTGCCAGCAACGCTAGGGGGTCTGCTAGCACAGATACGCAGTATTTT
>TRBV6-5|TRBJ1-1|-
CASTSKRGTEAFF
TGTGCCAGCACCTCCAAGCGAGGGACTGAAGCTTTCTTT
>TRBV30|TRBJ2-1|-
CAWSERSRGGNEQFF
TGTGCCTGGAGTGAACGTTCGAGAGGTGGCAATGAGCAGTTCTTC
>TRBV27|TRBJ2-5|TRBD2
CASSLGGVQETQYF
TGTGCCAGCAGTTTAGGGGGGGTCCAAGAGACCCAGTACTTC
>TRBV18|TRBJ1-1|-
CASSPGQAISNTEAFF
TGTGCCAGCTCACCAGGGCAGGCGATCTCGAACACTGAAGCTTTCTTT
>TRBV6-6|TRBJ2-3|TRBD2
CASSPGTTLYTDTQYF
TGTGCCAGCAGCCCCGGGACTACACTCTACACAGATACGCAGTATTTT
>TRBV7-8|TRBJ1-1|-
CASSSVTGMNTEAFF
TGTGCCAGCAGCTCAGTAACAGGGATGAACACTGAAGCTTTCTTT
>TRBV5-1|TRBJ2-7|TRBD1
CASSLVTGEHEQYF
TGCGCCAGCAGCTTGGTAACAGGGGAGCACGAGCAGTACTTC
>TRBV6-5|TRBJ1-2|TRBD1
CASSDPQGGYGYTF
TGTGCCAGCAGTGACCCACAGGGGGGCTATGGCTACACCTTC
>TRBV7-6|TRBJ2-2|TRBD1
CASSPTGGFTGELFF
TGTGCCAGCAGCCCCACAGGGGGCTTCACCGGGGAGCTGTTTTTT
>TRBV7-2|TRBJ1-1|-
CASSLRRNTEAFF
TGTGCCAGCAGCTTGAGAAGGAACACTGAAGCTTTCTTT
>TRBV11-2|TRBJ2-1|TRBD1
CASTPSGTGHNEQFF
TGTGCCAGCACCCCGTCCGGGACAGGACACAATGAGCAGTTCTTC
>TRBV11-2|TRBJ1-6|TRBD1
CASSPSRGGVSPLHF
TGTGCCAGCAGCCCCAGCCGAGGGGGCGTTTCACCCCTCCACTTT
>TRBV18|TRBJ2-7|TRBD1
CASSPGTGSYEQYF
TGTGCCAGCTCACCCGGGACAGGCTCCTACGAGCAGTACTTC
>TRBV18|TRBJ2-3|TRBD2
CASSRQAGGTDTQYF
TGTGCCAGCTCACGACAAGCGGGAGGGACAGATACGCAGTATTTT
>TRBV7-9|TRBJ2-7|-
CASSLAPGSLYEQYF
TGTGCCAGCAGCTTAGCACCAGGGTCCCTCTACGAGCAGTACTTC
>TRBV5-1|TRBJ2-7|TRBD1
CASRATGGPYEQYF
TGCGCCAGCAGAGCGACAGGGGGTCCATACGAGCAGTACTTC
>TRBV14|TRBJ2-2|TRBD2
CASSQDPGGGWTGELFF
TGTGCCAGCAGCCAAGATCCCGGCGGGGGTTGGACCGGGGAGCTGTTTTTT
>TRBV6-1|TRBJ1-1|TRBD1
CASRGDSLLNTEAFF
TGTGCCAGCAGGGGGGACAGCCTATTGAACACTGAAGCTTTCTTT
>TRBV5-1|TRBJ2-5|-
CASRGTQGGETQYF
TGCGCCAGCAGGGGTACCCAGGGAGGAGAGACCCAGTACTTC
>TRBV9|TRBJ1-5|-
CASSVGQVNQPQHF
TGTGCCAGCAGCGTAGGGCAGGTCAATCAGCCCCAGCATTTT
>TRBV29-1|TRBJ1-1|-
CSVIQTEAFF
TGCAGCGTGATACAGACTGAAGCTTTCTTT
>TRBV30|TRBJ2-5|TRBD2
CAFSPGLAGGLKTQYF
TGTGCCTTTTCCCCGGGACTAGCGGGGGGGCTAAAGACCCAGTACTTC
>TRBV2|TRBJ1-1|-
CASNWAENTEAFF
TGTGCCAGCAACTGGGCTGAGAACACTGAAGCTTTCTTT
>TRBV28|TRBJ1-4|-
CAAHRANEKLFF
TGTGCCGCTCACAGGGCTAATGAAAAACTGTTTTTT
>TRBV10-3|TRBJ2-1|-
CAISDPFASTIEQFF
TGTGCCATCAGTGACCCCTTTGCATCAACAATTGAGCAGTTCTTC
>TRBV30|TRBJ1-4|-
CAAQTPGNEKLFF
TGTGCCGCACAGACACCGGGGAATGAAAAACTGTTTTTT
>TRBV30|TRBJ1-2|-
CAWSVRTTFNYGYTF
TGTGCCTGGAGTGTACGAACTACCTTTAACTATGGCTACACCTTC
>TRBV6-5|TRBJ2-2|TRBD2
CASRGANTGELFF
TGTGCCAGCCGGGGGGCGAACACCGGGGAGCTGTTTTTT
>TRBV19|TRBJ1-1|TRBD1
CASTRQGLSYTEAFF
TGTGCCAGTACTCGACAGGGGTTATCCTACACTGAAGCTTTCTTT
>TRBV6-5|TRBJ1-3|TRBD1
CASSSWTGYPGNTIYF
TGTGCCAGCAGTTCCTGGACAGGGTACCCTGGAAACACCATATATTTT
>TRBV30|TRBJ1-5|TRBD1
CALSPDRDDQPQHF
TGTGCCTTGTCCCCGGACAGGGACGACCAGCCCCAGCATTTT
>TRBV2|TRBJ1-2|-
CASSTGAWGYTF
TGTGCCAGCAGCACTGGGGCGTGGGGCTACACCTTC
>TRBV7-2|TRBJ2-1|TRBD2
CASSHSGRAEGNEQFF
TGTGCCAGCAGTCATAGCGGGAGGGCCGAGGGTAATGAGCAGTTCTTC
>TRBV7-2|TRBJ2-7|-
CASSLVTTNEQYF
TGTGCCAGCAGCTTAGTAACTACGAACGAGCAGTACTTC